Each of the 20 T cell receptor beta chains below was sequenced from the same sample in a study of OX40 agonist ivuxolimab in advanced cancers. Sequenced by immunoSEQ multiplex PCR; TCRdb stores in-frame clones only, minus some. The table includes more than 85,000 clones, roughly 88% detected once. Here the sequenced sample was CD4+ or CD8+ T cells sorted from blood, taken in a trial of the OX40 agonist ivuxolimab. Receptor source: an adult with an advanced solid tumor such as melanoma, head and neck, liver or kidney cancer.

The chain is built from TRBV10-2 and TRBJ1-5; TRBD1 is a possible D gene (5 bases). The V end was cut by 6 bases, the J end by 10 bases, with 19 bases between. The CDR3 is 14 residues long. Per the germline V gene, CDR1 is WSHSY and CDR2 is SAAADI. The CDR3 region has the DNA TGCGCCAGCAGCCCTGGGCAGGGCGGAGCTCCCCAGCATTTT. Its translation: CASSPGQGGAPQHF.

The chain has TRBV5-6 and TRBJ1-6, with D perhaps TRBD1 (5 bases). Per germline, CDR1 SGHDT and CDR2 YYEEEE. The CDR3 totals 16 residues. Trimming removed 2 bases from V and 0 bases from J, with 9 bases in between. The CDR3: CASSFGGSSYNSPLHF. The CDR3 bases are TGTGCCAGCAGCTTTGGGGGTAGCTCCTATAATTCACCCCTCCACTTT.

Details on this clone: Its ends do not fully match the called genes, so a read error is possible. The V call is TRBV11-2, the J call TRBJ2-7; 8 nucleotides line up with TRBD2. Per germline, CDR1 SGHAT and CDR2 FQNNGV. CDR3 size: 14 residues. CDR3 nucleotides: TGTGCCAGCAGCTTAGGGGGAGGAGCGGGAGAAGTCCTCTTC. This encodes CASSLGGGAGEVLF. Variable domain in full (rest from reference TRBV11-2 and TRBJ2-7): EAGVAQSPRYKIIEKRQSVAFWCNPISGHATLYWYQQILGQGPKLLIQFQNNGVVDDSQLPKDRFSAERLKGVDSTLKIQPAKLEDSAVYLCASSLGGGAGEVLFGPGTRLTVT.

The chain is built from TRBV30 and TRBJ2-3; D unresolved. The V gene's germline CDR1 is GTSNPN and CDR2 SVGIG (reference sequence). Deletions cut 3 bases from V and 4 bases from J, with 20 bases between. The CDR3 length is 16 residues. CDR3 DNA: TGTGCCTGGAGGCGTACCGGCGGATGGAGAGCAGATACGCAGTATTTT. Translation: CAWRRTGGWRADTQYF.

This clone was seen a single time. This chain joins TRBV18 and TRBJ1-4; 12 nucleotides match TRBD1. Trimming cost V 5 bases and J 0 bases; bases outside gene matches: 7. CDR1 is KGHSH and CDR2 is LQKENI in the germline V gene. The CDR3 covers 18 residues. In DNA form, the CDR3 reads TGTGCCAGCTCAAGGTCCGGGACAGGGGGCTCAACTAATGAAAAACTGTTTTTT. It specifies CASSRSGTGGSTNEKLFF.

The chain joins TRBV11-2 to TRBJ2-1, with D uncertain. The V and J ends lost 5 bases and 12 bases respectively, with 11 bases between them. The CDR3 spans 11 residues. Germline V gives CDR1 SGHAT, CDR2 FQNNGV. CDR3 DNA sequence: TGTGCCAGCAGCCTTACGATGCTGCAGTTCTTC. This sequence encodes CASSLTMLQFF.

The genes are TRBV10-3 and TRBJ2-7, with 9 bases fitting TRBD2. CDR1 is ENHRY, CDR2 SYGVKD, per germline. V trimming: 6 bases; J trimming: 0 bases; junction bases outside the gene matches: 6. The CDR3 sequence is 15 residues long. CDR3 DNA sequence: TGTGCCATCAGCTTGGATAGCGGGAGCTCCTACGAGCAGTACTTC. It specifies CAISLDSGSSYEQYF.

This chain's CDR3 is CASSSGPSYEQYF. The CDR3 DNA reads TGTGCCAGCAGTTCCGGGCCTTCCTACGAGCAGTACTTC. The chain employs TRBV5-4 and TRBJ2-7; D gene uncertain. V lost 5 bases and J 1 base, leaving 10 bases between the germline ends. The CDR3 has 13 residues. Germline V CDR1 and CDR2: SGHNT, YYREEE (reference sequence).

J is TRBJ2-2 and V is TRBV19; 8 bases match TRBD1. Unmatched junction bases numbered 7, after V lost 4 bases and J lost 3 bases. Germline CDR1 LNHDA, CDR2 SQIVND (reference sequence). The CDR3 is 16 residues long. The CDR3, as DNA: TGTGCCAGTAGTAGGACAGGGTCACAGGACACCGGGGAGCTGTTTTTT. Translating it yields CASSRTGSQDTGELFF.

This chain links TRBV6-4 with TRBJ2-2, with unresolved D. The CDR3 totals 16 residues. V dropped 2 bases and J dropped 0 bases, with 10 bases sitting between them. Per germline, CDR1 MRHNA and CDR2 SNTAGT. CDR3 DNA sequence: TGTGCCAGCAGTGACCGCCCATTCGCGAACACCGGGGAGCTGTTTTTT. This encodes CASSDRPFANTGELFF.

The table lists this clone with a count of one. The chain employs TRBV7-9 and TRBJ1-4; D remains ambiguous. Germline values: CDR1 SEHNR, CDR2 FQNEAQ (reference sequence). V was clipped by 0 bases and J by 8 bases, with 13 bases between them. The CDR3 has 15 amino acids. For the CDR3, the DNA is TGTGCCAGCAGCTTAGCCATAAGGGAACACGAAAAACTGTTTTTT. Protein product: CASSLAIREHEKLFF.

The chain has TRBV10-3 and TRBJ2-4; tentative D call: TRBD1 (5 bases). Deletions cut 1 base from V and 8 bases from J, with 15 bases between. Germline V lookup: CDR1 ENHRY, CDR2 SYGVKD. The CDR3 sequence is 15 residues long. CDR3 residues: CAISEFGRQGDIQYF. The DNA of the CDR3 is TGTGCCATCAGTGAGTTCGGCAGGCAAGGGGACATTCAGTACTTC.

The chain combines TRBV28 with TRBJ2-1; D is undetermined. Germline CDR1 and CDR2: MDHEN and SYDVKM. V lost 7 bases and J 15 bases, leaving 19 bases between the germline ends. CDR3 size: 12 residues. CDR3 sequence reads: CASIPPGLPAFF. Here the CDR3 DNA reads TGTGCCAGCATTCCGCCGGGCCTTCCGGCGTTCTTC.

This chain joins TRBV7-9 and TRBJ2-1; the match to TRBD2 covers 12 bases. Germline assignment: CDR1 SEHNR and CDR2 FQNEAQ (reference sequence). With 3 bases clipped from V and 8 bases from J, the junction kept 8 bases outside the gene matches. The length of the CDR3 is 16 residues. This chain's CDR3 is CASSFRLAGVSDEQFF. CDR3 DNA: TGTGCCAGCAGCTTTAGACTAGCGGGGGTTTCCGATGAGCAGTTCTTC.

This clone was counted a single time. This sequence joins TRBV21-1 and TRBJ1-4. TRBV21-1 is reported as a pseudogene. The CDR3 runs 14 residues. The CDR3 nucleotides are TGTGCCAGCAGCAAAAGGATCGCAAATGAAAAACTGTTTTTT. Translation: CASSKRIANEKLFF.

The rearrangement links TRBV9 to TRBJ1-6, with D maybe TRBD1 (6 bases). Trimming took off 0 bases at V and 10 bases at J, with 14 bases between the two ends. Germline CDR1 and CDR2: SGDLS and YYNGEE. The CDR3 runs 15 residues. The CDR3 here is CASSVEGGPGSPLHF. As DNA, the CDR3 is TGTGCCAGCAGCGTAGAGGGGGGGCCAGGGTCACCCCTCCACTTT.

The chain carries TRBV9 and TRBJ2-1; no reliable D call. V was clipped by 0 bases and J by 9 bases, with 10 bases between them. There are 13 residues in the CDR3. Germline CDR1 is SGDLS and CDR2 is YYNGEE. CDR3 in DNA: TGTGCCAGCAGCGTAGTGCCCCTACGTGAGCAGTTCTTC. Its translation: CASSVVPLREQFF.

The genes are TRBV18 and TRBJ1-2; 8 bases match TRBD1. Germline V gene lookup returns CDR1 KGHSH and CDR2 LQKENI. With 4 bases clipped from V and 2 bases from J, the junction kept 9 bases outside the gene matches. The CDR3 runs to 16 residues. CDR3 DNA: TGTGCCAGCTCACGTGGGACAGGTCTCTTAAACTATGGCTACACCTTC. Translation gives CASSRGTGLLNYGYTF.

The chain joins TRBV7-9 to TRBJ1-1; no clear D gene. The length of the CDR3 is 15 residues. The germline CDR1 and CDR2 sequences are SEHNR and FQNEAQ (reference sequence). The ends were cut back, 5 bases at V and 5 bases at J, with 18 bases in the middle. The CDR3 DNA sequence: TGTGCCAGCAGCCCTCCTCGGATAGGGCGGACTGAAGCTTTCTTT. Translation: CASSPPRIGRTEAFF.

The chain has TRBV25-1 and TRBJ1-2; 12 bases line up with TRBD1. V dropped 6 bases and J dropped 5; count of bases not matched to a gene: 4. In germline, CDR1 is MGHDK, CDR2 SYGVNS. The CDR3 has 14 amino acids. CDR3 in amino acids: CASRGQGARYGYTF. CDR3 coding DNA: TGTGCCAGCAGGGGACAGGGGGCCAGGTATGGCTACACCTTC.